A few counts support the clone carrying this T cell receptor beta chain. Its specificity is not known. These data originate in a study of T-cell reconstitution after alpha-beta-depleted transplantation in children. Study observations and caveats: Several hundred rapidly expanded clones from non-depleted graft cells reportedly supplied alpha-beta T cells about two months post-transplant. In some patients, recipient T cells and intrathymic progenitors surviving conditioning explained high day-60 diversity. One year after transplant, T-cell counts and diversity came mostly from newly produced T cells.

CDR1 is SGHNT and CDR2 is YYREEE in the germline V gene (reference sequence). The CDR3 runs 15 residues. V shed 0 bases and J shed 4 bases, with 13 bases lying between them. TCRbeta library construction was performed incorporating unique molecular identifiers. MiXCR, run by TCRdb on the PCR reads, gives a single entry per CDR3 protein. The sample consists of around 300,000 distinct CDR3 sequences, nearly 8% of them appearing once. The TCR sequence derives from a female patient aged 2-9 years who had a stem cell transplant for Fanconi anemia, so the T cells may come from the graft donor. Source: peripheral blood, taken 360 days after TCRalphabeta/CD19-depleted stem cell transplant. V is TRBV5-4 and J is TRBJ1-2; D unresolved. The CDR3 DNA reads TGTGCCAGCAGCTTGGGGCAGGTCAACATCTATGGCTACACCTTC. Protein: CASSLGQVNIYGYTF.